Below are 19 T cell receptor beta chains sequenced from a single sample in a study of control samples from healthy donors and cancer patients. Generated by immunoSEQ multiplex PCR, the TCRdb table keeps only in-frame clones and is missing some. The table has about 190,000 clones, about 90% seen once. Sequenced sample: blood. The receptors derive from a man under 40 in good health.

This sequence joins TRBV2 and TRBJ1-5; D remains unclear. Trimming shortened V by 4 bases and J by 3 bases, and 7 bases separated the two germline ends. The CDR3 is 13 amino acids. The germline gives CDR1 SNHLY, CDR2 FYNNEI. The CDR3 nucleotides are TGTGCCAGCAGTGCCCCGAACAATCAGCCCCAGCATTTT. This encodes CASSAPNNQPQHF. The whole variable domain, filled in from reference TRBV2 and TRBJ1-5, reads EPEVTQTPSHQVTQMGQEVILRCVPISNHLYFYWYRQILGQKVEFLVSFYNNEISEKSEIFDDQFSVERPDGSNFTLKIRSTKLEDSAMYFCASSAPNNQPQHFGDGTRLSIL.

The chain joins TRBV29-1 to TRBJ1-2; 7 nucleotides match TRBD1. Germline CDR1 reads SQVTM; CDR2 reads ANQGSEA. The CDR3 length is 12 residues. After removal of 6 bases from V and 5 bases from J, the junction contained 6 bases not matched to a gene. CDR3 region: CSVVDRAYGYTF. In DNA, the CDR3 is TGCAGCGTCGTCGACAGGGCGTATGGCTACACCTTC.

J is TRBJ1-2 and V is TRBV7-9; no clear D. In germline, CDR1 is SEHNR, CDR2 FQNEAQ (reference sequence). Trimming shortened V by 3 bases and J by 10 bases, and 12 bases separated the two germline ends. This CDR3 contains 12 residues. CDR3 residues: CASSLSLGVYTF. DNA for the CDR3: TGTGCCAGCAGCTTGTCGCTCGGGGTCTACACCTTC. Filled out from reference TRBV7-9 and TRBJ1-2, the complete variable domain reads DTGVSQNPRHKITKRGQNVTFRCDPISEHNRLYWYRQTLGQGPEFLTYFQNEAQLEKSRLLSDRFSAERPKGSFSTLEIQRTEQGDSAMYLCASSLSLGVYTFGSGTRLTVV.

V is TRBV5-4 and J is TRBJ2-7; 12 bases map to TRBD2. The CDR3 sequence is 14 residues long. Germline V gene sequence: CDR1 SGHNT, CDR2 YYREEE (reference sequence). Unmatched junction bases numbered 5, after V lost 2 bases and J lost 8 bases. The CDR3 DNA sequence: TGTGCCAGCAGCTTACGGACTAGCGGGGCACAGCAGTACTTC. It yields the protein CASSLRTSGAQQYF.

The J gene is TRBJ1-3, the V gene TRBV27; D remains ambiguous. The CDR3 loop spans 14 amino acids. V was cut by 6 bases and J by 0 bases, with 9 bases left in between. Per germline, CDR1 MNHEY and CDR2 SMNVEV (reference sequence). CDR3 in amino acids: CASRKGDSGNTIYF. The CDR3 DNA sequence: TGTGCCAGCAGAAAGGGTGACTCTGGAAACACCATATATTTT.

The J gene is TRBJ1-3, the V gene TRBV6-6; tentatively, D is TRBD1 (5 bases). CDR3 length equals 13 residues. Germline CDR1 MNHNY, CDR2 SVGAGI (reference sequence). Trimming left V 11 bases short and J 3 bases short, with 14 bases between. The chain's CDR3 is CAGMAGGGNTIYF. The CDR3 DNA reads TGTGCCGGCATGGCGGGGGGTGGAAACACCATATATTTT.

The J gene is TRBJ1-2, the V gene TRBV30; tentative D call: TRBD1 (6 bases). Germline V lookup: CDR1 GTSNPN, CDR2 SVGIG (reference sequence). Trimming removed 0 bases at V and 6 bases at J, with 17 bases between. The CDR3 length is 15 residues. The CDR3 reads CAWSVNSGGQDGYTF. DNA of the CDR3: TGTGCCTGGAGTGTGAACTCCGGGGGGCAGGATGGCTACACCTTC.

This rearrangement joins TRBV11-2 to TRBJ2-1, with TRBD1 identical over 8 bases. The CDR3 consists of 14 residues. The V segment lost 6 bases and the J segment 7 bases; nucleotides outside the gene matches: 8. CDR1 is SGHAT, CDR2 FQNNGV, per germline. This chain's CDR3 is CASRYRDRSNEQFF. CDR3 bases: TGTGCCAGCAGGTACCGGGACAGGTCGAATGAGCAGTTCTTC.

The chain recombines TRBV10-2 with TRBJ1-3, with a weak D call TRBD1 (5 bases). The germline V gene has CDR1 WSHSY and CDR2 SAAADI. The CDR3 has 14 residues. The V and J ends lost 2 bases and 4 bases respectively, with 9 bases between them. The DNA for the CDR3 is TGCGCCAGCAGTGAGCAGGGAGGGGGAAACACCATATATTTT. Protein sequence: CASSEQGGGNTIYF.

This chain joins TRBV6-4 and TRBJ2-7, with D hard to call. In germline, CDR1 is MRHNA, CDR2 SNTAGT. The CDR3 has 14 residues. Trimming removed 5 bases at V and 0 bases at J, with 11 bases between. CDR3 sequence: CASSPSSASYEQYF. CDR3 DNA sequence: TGTGCCAGCAGTCCTTCTAGTGCCTCCTACGAGCAGTACTTC.

The rearrangement uses TRBV18 and TRBJ1-2; no reliable D call. V was shortened by 0 bases and J by 6 bases, with 8 bases between the two germline ends. This CDR3 is built from 13 residues. Per the germline V gene, CDR1 is KGHSH and CDR2 is LQKENI. CDR3 DNA sequence: TGTGCCAGCTCACCACCGGTTAGAGATGGCTACACCTTC. The encoded protein is CASSPPVRDGYTF. Together with reference TRBV18 and TRBJ1-2, the CDR3 gives the full variable domain: NAGVMQNPRHLVRRRGQEARLRCSPMKGHSHVYWYRQLPEEGLKFMVYLQKENIIDESGMPKERFSAEFPKEGPSILRIQQVVRGDSAAYFCASSPPVRDGYTFGSGTRLTVV.

This chain connects TRBV2 to TRBJ2-3; D ambiguous. Germline V gene lookup returns CDR1 SNHLY and CDR2 FYNNEI. CDR3 length: 13 residues. V was shortened by 8 bases and J by 6 bases, with 15 bases between the two germline ends. As DNA, the CDR3 is TGTGCCAGCGTGAGAGACGGTGCCGATACGCAGTATTTT. It codes for CASVRDGADTQYF.

The V gene is TRBV11-3, the J gene TRBJ2-3, with 8 bases identical to TRBD1. The germline V gene has CDR1 SGHNT and CDR2 YENEEA. V dropped 3 bases and J dropped 1; count of bases not matched to a gene: 3. There are 15 residues in the CDR3. As DNA, the CDR3 is TGTGCCAGCAGCTTGATGGGACAGGGCACAGATACGCAGTATTTT. Its protein product is CASSLMGQGTDTQYF.

The chain has TRBV6-5 and TRBJ1-2, with 8 positions matching TRBD1. CDR3 length equals 12 residues. V trimming: 5 bases; J trimming: 9 bases; junction bases outside the gene matches: 5. Germline assignment: CDR1 MNHEY and CDR2 SVGAGI. CDR3 sequence reads: CASSTRQGSYTF. DNA for the CDR3: TGTGCCAGCAGTACCCGACAGGGGAGCTACACCTTC.

The chain combines TRBV6-5 with TRBJ2-7, with 9 bases identical to TRBD1. V trimming: 8 bases; J trimming: 2 bases; junction bases outside the gene matches: 7. Germline CDR1 and CDR2: MNHEY and SVGAGI. This CDR3 spans 14 amino acids. The CDR3 sequence: CASWSRTGAYEQYF. The CDR3 nucleotides read TGTGCCAGCTGGTCCAGGACAGGGGCCTACGAGCAGTACTTC.

The chain recombines TRBV10-2 with TRBJ1-2; TRBD1 might be the D (5 bases). This CDR3 contains 14 residues. Per the germline V gene, CDR1 is WSHSY and CDR2 is SAAADI. Trimming pared 8 bases from V and 4 bases from J, leaving 17 bases between. CDR3 DNA: TGCGCCAGCCGGGACCGAGGAAGGGCCTATGGCTACACCTTC. As protein: CASRDRGRAYGYTF.

The V and J genes are TRBV24-1 and TRBJ1-5, with D possibly being TRBD1 (6 bases). The germline V gene has CDR1 KGHDR and CDR2 SFDVKD. Trimming left V 2 bases short and J 1 base short, with 11 bases between. The CDR3 length is 16 residues. CDR3 DNA sequence: TGTGCCACCAGTGATTCAACAGGGATGAGCAATCAGCCCCAGCATTTT. Protein: CATSDSTGMSNQPQHF.

The chain uses TRBV9 and TRBJ1-2, with a possible D match to TRBD1 (6 bases). CDR1 is SGDLS and CDR2 is YYNGEE in the germline V gene. The CDR3 runs 15 residues. V was cut by 0 bases and J by 2 bases, with 11 bases left in between. The CDR3 sequence is CASSVGGGANYGYTF. The CDR3 nucleotides are TGTGCCAGCAGCGTAGGAGGGGGGGCGAACTATGGCTACACCTTC.

The chain employs TRBV30 and TRBJ1-2, with D perhaps matching TRBD1 (6 bases). Trimming shortened V by 3 bases and J by 3 bases, and 14 bases separated the two germline ends. This CDR3 spans 14 amino acids. CDR1 GTSNPN and CDR2 SVGIG come from the germline V gene (reference sequence). In DNA, the CDR3 is TGTGCCTGGAGAACCCCAGGGACATACTATGGCTACACCTTC. Protein product: CAWRTPGTYYGYTF.